Presented here are 20 T cell receptor beta chains from one specimen sequenced in a study of cytomegalovirus exposure and HLA in healthy donors. 60 Vbeta and 13 Jbeta primers were used in PCR. The repertoire was sequenced with immunoSEQ multiplex PCR; TCRdb's copy has only in-frame clones and lacks some. The listing contains about 200,000 clones. Specimen: PBMCs. These receptors were taken from a woman aged 25 to 45 in good health and CMV-seropositive.

The chain joins TRBV18 to TRBJ2-5; 12 nucleotides line up with TRBD2. This CDR3 spans 17 amino acids. The junction had 7 bases not matched to a gene; V was cut back by 2 bases and J by 3 bases. CDR1 and CDR2 from the germline V gene are KGHSH and LQKENI. CDR3 coding DNA: TGTGCCAGCTCACCAATGGCTAGCGGGAGGGCCAAAGAGACCCAGTACTTC. Translated: CASSPMASGRAKETQYF. Complete variable domain (other parts from reference TRBV18 and TRBJ2-5): NAGVMQNPRHLVRRRGQEARLRCSPMKGHSHVYWYRQLPEEGLKFMVYLQKENIIDESGMPKERFSAEFPKEGPSILRIQQVVRGDSAAYFCASSPMASGRAKETQYFGPGTRLLVL.

The chain employs TRBV9 and TRBJ1-3; 9 nucleotides match TRBD1. This CDR3 has 16 residues. Trimming cost V 0 bases and J 4 bases; bases outside gene matches: 5. The germline V gene encodes CDR1 SGDLS and CDR2 YYNGEE. In DNA, the CDR3 is TGTGCCAGCAGCGTAGGGGACAGGGCATCCGGAAACACCATATATTTT. As protein: CASSVGDRASGNTIYF.

This sequence joins TRBV6-1 and TRBJ1-6, with 8 bases lining up with TRBD1. Trimming removed 8 bases from V and 7 bases from J; junction bases left unmatched: 1. Germline-derived CDR1 and CDR2 are MNHNS and SASEGT. The CDR3 has 12 amino acids. The chain's CDR3 is CASWTGNSPLHF. CDR3 nucleotide sequence: TGTGCCAGCTGGACAGGGAATTCACCCCTCCACTTT.

The rearrangement uses TRBV4-3 and TRBJ2-3; the D gene is possibly TRBD2 (5 bases). Germline V gene sequence: CDR1 LGHNA, CDR2 YSLEER. This CDR3 contains 14 residues. Trimming took off 2 bases at V and 0 bases at J, with 6 bases between the two ends. CDR3 sequence: CASSQRGSTDTQYF. The CDR3 DNA reads TGCGCCAGCAGCCAACGCGGGAGCACAGATACGCAGTATTTT.

The V call is TRBV29-1, the J call TRBJ2-7; tentative D call: TRBD2 (5 bases). CDR1 is SQVTM and CDR2 is ANQGSEA in the germline V gene. Trimming stripped 0 bases from V and 4 bases from J, with 16 bases between. The CDR3 totals 15 residues. The CDR3 DNA follows: TGCAGCGTTGAAGATCGGGAACAGTTAAGTTACGAGCAGTACTTC. This gives the protein CSVEDREQLSYEQYF.

The gene calls are TRBV27 and TRBJ2-1; 11 bases match TRBD2. The CDR3 runs to 17 residues. V was pared by 4 bases and J by 5 bases, with 10 bases of the junction left unmatched. Germline CDR1 and CDR2: MNHEY and SMNVEV (reference sequence). CDR3 in amino acids: CASSYRLTSGKNNEQFF. The CDR3 region has the DNA TGTGCCAGCAGTTATCGCCTGACTAGCGGGAAGAACAATGAGCAGTTCTTC.

This chain connects TRBV7-8 to TRBJ2-1, with 12 bases fitting TRBD2. The CDR3 runs to 20 residues. CDR1 is SGHVS and CDR2 is FQNEAQ in the germline V gene. V lost 0 bases, J lost 0 bases, and 9 bases stayed unmatched. The CDR3 DNA reads TGTGCCAGCAGCTTAGCGCTTCGACTAGCGGGAGTCCGCTCCTACAATGAGCAGTTCTTC. It is translated as CASSLALRLAGVRSYNEQFF.

The chain employs TRBV6-5 and TRBJ2-2; TRBD1 is a possible D gene (6 bases). This CDR3 comprises 16 residues. Germline V CDR1 and CDR2: MNHEY, SVGAGI. Trimming left V 4 bases short and J 1 base short, with 13 bases between. The CDR3 nucleotides are TGTGCCAGCAGTTTTTTCGAGGGACAGAACACCGGGGAGCTGTTTTTT. As protein: CASSFFEGQNTGELFF.

This chain uses TRBV28 with TRBJ2-3; TRBD2 matches at 9 bases. This CDR3 is built from 16 residues. V shed 3 bases, J shed 2 bases, and the junction held 6 bases outside the gene matches. Germline V CDR1 and CDR2: MDHEN, SYDVKM. DNA of the CDR3: TGTGCCAGCAGTTTGGCCGGGACTAGCCTCACAGATACGCAGTATTTT. As protein: CASSLAGTSLTDTQYF.

The V gene is TRBV27, the J gene TRBJ1-1; D remains ambiguous. Trimming cost V 2 bases and J 4 bases, with 11 bases left between them. The CDR3 has 14 residues. The germline V gene encodes CDR1 MNHEY and CDR2 SMNVEV (reference sequence). The CDR3 loop reads CASSLAGFGTEAFF. The CDR3 DNA sequence: TGTGCCAGCAGTTTAGCGGGTTTTGGCACTGAAGCTTTCTTT.

The chain recombines TRBV5-1 with TRBJ2-7; 7 bases are a match to TRBD2. Germline V gene data show CDR1 as SGHRS and CDR2 as YFSETQ. The junction had 11 bases not matched to a gene; V was cut back by 6 bases and J by 5 bases. The CDR3 totals 14 residues. CDR3 nucleotides: TGCGCCAGCACCCTTGTGGGAGGGCCCCACGAGCAGTACTTC. Its translation is CASTLVGGPHEQYF.

The chain employs TRBV5-5 and TRBJ1-5; unclear D gene. This CDR3 contains 14 residues. Germline values: CDR1 SGHKS, CDR2 YYEKEE (reference sequence). Deletions cut 4 bases from V and 0 bases from J, with 8 bases between. The CDR3 loop is CASSQQYSNQPQHF. The CDR3 DNA sequence: TGTGCCAGCAGCCAACAATATAGCAATCAGCCCCAGCATTTT.

The chain employs TRBV12-5 and TRBJ2-7, with TRBD1 identical over 9 bases. The germline V gene encodes CDR1 LGHNT and CDR2 FRNRAP. V lost 2 bases to trimming and J lost 4 bases; unmatched junction nucleotides: 6. There are 15 residues in the CDR3. CDR3 nucleotides: TGTGCTAGTGGTTTGCAGTCGACAGGGGGGTACGAGCAGTACTTC. Translated, it gives CASGLQSTGGYEQYF. Full variable domain (missing parts from reference TRBV12-5 and TRBJ2-7): DARVTQTPRHKVTEMGQEVTMRCQPILGHNTVFWYRQTMMQGLELLAYFRNRAPLDDSGMPKDRFSAEMPDATLATLKIQPSEPRDSAVYFCASGLQSTGGYEQYFGPGTRLTVT.

The J gene is TRBJ2-7, the V gene TRBV7-2, with 7 nucleotides matching TRBD2. CDR3 size: 14 residues. Trimming removed 1 base from V and 3 bases from J; junction bases left unmatched: 3. In germline, CDR1 is SGHTA, CDR2 FQGNSA. The CDR3 nucleotides read TGTGCCAGCAGCTTAGTTGAGCGGGACTACGAGCAGTACTTC. Translating gives CASSLVERDYEQYF.

The chain uses TRBV7-6 and TRBJ2-2; D remains ambiguous. Germline CDR1 reads SGHVS; CDR2 reads FNYEAQ. The length of the CDR3 is 15 residues. V lost 2 bases and J lost 1, with 8 bases in between. The CDR3 is CASSLSPGNTGELFF. Here the CDR3 DNA reads TGTGCCAGCAGCTTAAGCCCGGGGAACACCGGGGAGCTGTTTTTT.

The chain recombines TRBV10-3 with TRBJ2-5, with 8 bases fitting TRBD1. CDR1 and CDR2 (germline): ENHRY, SYGVKD. The CDR3 is made up of 13 amino acids. Germline trimming cut 6 bases from V and 5 bases from J; bases unmatched to any gene: 5. CDR3 DNA: TGTGCCATCAGCCCAGGGGGCAGGGAGACCCAGTACTTC. Translating it yields CAISPGGRETQYF.

The V gene is TRBV2, the J gene TRBJ2-3; TRBD2 agrees at 9 bases. Germline-derived CDR1 and CDR2 are SNHLY and FYNNEI. Trimming cost V 10 bases and J 0 bases; bases outside gene matches: 11. The CDR3 runs to 16 residues. This CDR3 is CAIKNQRGASTDTQYF. The CDR3 bases are TGTGCCATCAAGAACCAGCGGGGGGCTAGCACAGATACGCAGTATTTT.

The chain has TRBV6-1 and TRBJ2-3; 10 bases align to TRBD2. CDR1 MNHNS and CDR2 SASEGT come from the germline V gene. V lost 0 bases and J lost 9; bases outside the gene matches: 9. The CDR3 runs to 16 residues. The DNA of the CDR3 is TGTGCCAGCAGTGAAGCGCAGAGCGGGGGGGCTTTCACGCAGTATTTT. This gives the protein CASSEAQSGGAFTQYF.

This chain uses TRBV18 with TRBJ1-1; no clear D gene. This CDR3 spans 16 amino acids. Germline CDR1 and CDR2: KGHSH and LQKENI. Trimming shortened V by 3 bases and J by 0 bases, and 14 bases separated the two germline ends. The CDR3 sequence: CASSPFQAPMNTEAFF. CDR3 DNA sequence: TGTGCCAGCTCACCTTTCCAGGCCCCCATGAACACTGAAGCTTTCTTT.

Note on this clone: Other DNA variants within this sample encode the same CDR3. The rearrangement uses TRBV6-6 and TRBJ1-5, with D uncertain. The germline V and J ends were trimmed by 8 bases and 0 bases, with 8 bases remaining between them. The CDR3 is 13 residues long. The germline CDR1 and CDR2 sequences are MNHNY and SVGAGI (reference sequence). The CDR3 DNA reads as TGTGCCAGCGGCCAGAATAGCAATCAGCCCCAGCATTTT. Amino acid sequence: CASGQNSNQPQHF.